This T cell receptor (beta chain) emerged from a study of T cell changes during pregnancy in multiple sclerosis. Data came from immunoSEQ multiplex PCR; TCRdb stores just in-frame clones and leaves some out. The sample carries 35,000 to 45,000 clones, about 92% recorded once. This CDR3 region has 16 residues. Between the trimmed V and J ends, which lost 4 bases and 8 bases, there was a span of 20 bases. Germline loops: CDR1 SGHAT, CDR2 FQNNGV. The V call is TRBV11-2, the J call TRBJ1-4, with a weak D call TRBD1 (6 bases). The material was CD8+ T cells from peripheral blood mononuclear cells, obtained in the third trimester of pregnancy. This clonotype originated in a female donor with multiple sclerosis, enrolled in a pregnancy study. Here the CDR3 reads CASSSPGEGDGEKLFF. CDR3 nucleotide sequence: TGTGCCAGCAGCTCGCCCGGCGAGGGGGACGGGGAAAAACTGTTTTTT.